The 12 T cell receptor beta chains presented below share a single source sample, sequenced in a study of prognosis after radiotherapy for stage I lung cancer. TCR beta CDR3 amplification from genomic DNA was performed by two-round multiplex PCR. First-round PCR, the initial amplification, used primers specific to each TRBV and TRBJ gene. TCRdb called the multiplex PCR reads again in MiXCR, with one record for every CDR3 protein. Of some 39,000 distinct CDR3 sequences listed, roughly 24% are singletons. The sequenced sample was PBMCs, obtained before or after stereotactic body radiation therapy (not recorded which). Every receptor here comes from a donor of 50 years or more with non-small cell lung cancer.

This clonotype was observed at least ten times. The V gene is TRBV20-1, the J gene TRBJ2-2; D unresolved. CDR1 and CDR2 (germline): DFQATT, SNEGSKA (reference sequence). The CDR3 extends over 13 amino acids. Trimming stripped 3 bases from V and 2 bases from J, with 7 bases between. The CDR3 DNA is TGCAGTGCTAGTCAGCCAAACACCGGGGAGCTGTTTTTT. Its translation: CSASQPNTGELFF.

This clonotype was observed at least ten times. This chain links TRBV29-1 with TRBJ2-1; maybe TRBD1 (5 bases). Trimming took off 0 bases at V and 1 base at J, with 10 bases between the two ends. The CDR3 is 15 residues long. The germline gives CDR1 SQVTM, CDR2 ANQGSEA. Here the CDR3 reads CSVEDDQGSYNEQFF. The CDR3 region has the DNA TGCAGCGTTGAAGATGACCAGGGTTCCTACAATGAGCAGTTCTTC.

To note about this clonotype: With a far larger clone one base away, a read error is the likely cause. The genes are TRBV6-6 and TRBJ2-5, with D unclear. This CDR3 is built from 14 residues. CDR1 is MNHNY and CDR2 is SVGAGI in the germline V gene (reference sequence). CDR3: CASSYSFTAETKYF. The DNA for the CDR3 is TGTGCCAGCAGTTACTCGTTTACGGCGGAGACCAAGTACTTC.

In the case of this clonotype: A far larger clone is off by one base, so a read error is likely. This sequence joins TRBV6-5 and TRBJ2-1; D gene ambiguous. Germline V gives CDR1 MNHEY, CDR2 SVGAGI. The length of the CDR3 is 13 residues. CDR3 sequence reads: CATHLEPYNEKFF. The CDR3 nucleotides read TGTGCCACACACCTCGAGCCCTACAATGAGAAGTTCTTC.

A note on this clonotype: The junction departs from the called germline gene at one end, perhaps through a read error. J is TRBJ2-1 and V is TRBV27; maybe TRBD2 (6 bases). Germline V gene sequence: CDR1 MNHEY, CDR2 SMNVEV (reference sequence). The CDR3 covers 13 residues. DNA of the CDR3: TGTGCCAGTAGTTTAGCGGCCAGTGATGAGCAGTTCTTC. This sequence encodes CASSLAASDEQFF.

With respect to this clonotype: This sequence is one base from a far larger clone and is likely a read error. V and J are TRBV7-3 and TRBJ2-1, with 9 bases aligning to TRBD2. The CDR3 has 14 amino acids. From germline, CDR1 is SGHTA and CDR2 FQGTGA. The CDR3 sequence is CASISAGGFNEQFF. The CDR3 DNA is TGTGCTAGCATCTCAGCGGGAGGCTTCAATGAGCAGTTCTTC.

The V call is TRBV7-9, the J call TRBJ2-5; the D is unclear. This CDR3 is built from 14 residues. V dropped 4 bases and J dropped 5 bases, with 14 bases sitting between them. Germline values: CDR1 SEHNR, CDR2 FQNEAQ (reference sequence). CDR3 region: CASSSPASSETQYF. CDR3 DNA: TGTGCCAGCAGCTCCCCGGCTAGTTCCGAGACCCAGTACTTC.

The count of this clonotype is one. One junction end disagrees with the germline gene, perhaps due to a read error. The rearrangement uses TRBV13 and TRBJ2-7, with D possibly called TRBD1 or TRBD2 (5 bases each). Germline CDR1 reads PRHDT; CDR2 reads FYEKMQ (reference sequence). The CDR3 is 14 residues long. The CDR3 sequence is CANSLGTGLYEQYF. The CDR3 region has the DNA TGTGCCAACAGCTTAGGGACGGGGCTGTACGAGCAGTACTTC. Using reference TRBV13 and TRBJ2-7 for the parts outside the CDR3, the full variable domain is AAGVIQSPRHLIKEKRETATLKCYPIPRHDTVYWYQQGPGQDPQFLISFYEKMQSDKGSIPDRFSAQQFSDYHSELNMSSLELGDSALYFCANSLGTGLYEQYFGPGTRLTVT.

This clonotype was counted many times. The rearrangement joins TRBV20-1 to TRBJ2-3; D may be TRBD2 (6 bases). This CDR3 is built from 15 residues. The germline V gene encodes CDR1 DFQATT and CDR2 SNEGSKA (reference sequence). V was cut by 5 bases and J by 4 bases, with 19 bases left in between. CDR3 nucleotides: TGCAGTGCTGGGGGTGGACTACGAGGACCAGATACGCAGTATTTT. Amino acids: CSAGGGLRGPDTQYF.

Ten or more counts support this clonotype. This chain uses TRBV7-3 with TRBJ1-1; D is perhaps TRBD1 (5 bases). CDR3 length: 13 residues. Trimming removed 5 bases from V and 6 bases from J, with 13 bases in between. Germline assignment: CDR1 SGHTA and CDR2 FQGTGA. This CDR3 reads CASSKKRGAEAFF. DNA of the CDR3: TGTGCCAGCAGCAAAAAAAGGGGCGCTGAAGCTTTCTTT.

Notes on this clonotype: A much larger clone differs from this one at a single base, so this may be a read error. This sequence joins TRBV7-6 and TRBJ1-1; unclear D gene. V lost 0 bases, J lost 7 bases, and 9 bases lay in between. Germline CDR1 reads SGHVS; CDR2 reads FNYEAQ. The CDR3 has 13 residues. CDR3 loop: CASSLAGKDEAFF. The DNA for the CDR3 is TGTGCCAGCAGCTTAGCAGGGAAGGATGAAGCTTTCTTT. Full variable domain (missing parts from reference TRBV7-6 and TRBJ1-1): GAGVSQSPRYKVTKRGQDVALRCDPISGHVSLYWYRQALGQGPEFLTYFNYEAQQDKSGLPNDRFSAERPEGSISTLTIQRTEQRDSAMYRCASSLAGKDEAFFGQGTRLTVV.

As to this clonotype: This may be a read error, as it is one base from a much larger clone. The CDR3 reads CAISGDRGNIQQYF. CDR3 sequence (DNA): TGTGCCATCAGCGGGGACAGGGGTAACATCCAGCAGTACTTC. The gene calls are TRBV10-3 and TRBJ2-7; 10 bases align to TRBD1. CDR3 size: 14 residues. After removal of 6 bases from V and 8 bases from J, the junction contained 10 bases not matched to a gene. The germline gives CDR1 ENHRY, CDR2 SYGVKD.